The clone carrying this T cell receptor beta chain was recorded at least ten times. TCR beta CDR3 regions were amplified from RNA transcripts. A set of HTBI primers served as the primers for a first-round RT-PCR of the TCR CDR3. Each CDR3 protein gets one entry after TCRdb re-called the multiplex PCR reads with MiXCR. The table shows about 400,000 distinct CDR3 sequences, with approximately 14% occurring only once. The sample belongs to a study of T cells in Graves' hyperthyroidism and ophthalmopathy. The CDR3 consists of 14 residues. Germline V gives CDR1 SEHNR, CDR2 FQNEAQ (reference sequence). V lost 1 base and J lost 2, with 7 bases in between.

The rearrangement uses TRBV7-9 and TRBJ2-3; no clear D. The TCR was taken from a woman aged 25 to 39 with Graves' ophthalmopathy. Material: blood. This chain's CDR3 is CASSLVGVTDTQYF. CDR3 DNA: TGTGCCAGCAGCTTAGTTGGAGTCACAGATACGCAGTATTTT. Full variable domain (remainder filled in from reference TRBV7-9 and TRBJ2-3): DTGVSQNPRHKITKRGQNVTFRCDPISEHNRLYWYRQTLGQGPEFLTYFQNEAQLEKSRLLSDRFSAERPKGSFSTLEIQRTEQGDSAMYLCASSLVGVTDTQYFGPGTRLTVL.